The clone carrying this TCR beta chain was seen a handful of times. TCRdb analysed the RACE reads with MiXCR anew, one entry per CDR3 protein. The sample records about 160,000 distinct CDR3 sequences, around 30% being singletons. As for time point: patch test 3, about 24 weeks after DPC sensitization. The treatment denotes: therapeutic diphenylcyclopropenone sensitization with weekly scalp DPC. The record originates from a study of human T cells and chemical hapten exposure. V shed 5 bases, J shed 5 bases, and the junction held 10 bases outside the gene matches. This CDR3 is built from 16 residues. Sequences were derived from whole blood, sampled in connection with sensitization to the hapten diphenylcyclopropenone (DPC). The chain employs TRBV12-3 or TRBV12-4 and TRBJ2-3, with 10 bases lining up with TRBD1. This clonotype was sampled from a woman younger than 30 with alopecia areata. Some clones in this sample may be carry-over from other donors' samples. The CDR3 coding sequence is TGTGCCAGCAGTCGCCCCGGGACAGGGGTGGGAGATACGCAGTATTTT. It specifies CASSRPGTGVGDTQYF.